A single sample is the source of the 27 T cell receptor beta chains below, sequenced in a study of blood T cell repertoires in COVID-19. This table comes from immunoSEQ multiplex PCR, and its TCRdb copy is limited to in-frame clones, with some not included. This sample has roughly 190,000 clones, with 70% to 90% found just once. The sequencing input was peripheral blood. These receptors came from a man in his 60s with active or convalescent COVID-19.

This sequence joins TRBV12-5 and TRBJ1-1; tentative D call: TRBD1 (5 bases). V lost 1 base and J 11 bases, leaving 14 bases between the germline ends. Germline-derived CDR1 and CDR2 are LGHNT and FRNRAP. This CDR3 is 13 amino acids long. The CDR3 sequence: CASGLGAGENAFF. DNA of the CDR3: TGTGCTAGTGGTTTGGGGGCGGGGGAGAACGCTTTCTTT.

The chain combines TRBV7-9 with TRBJ2-3; 8 nucleotides match TRBD2. Germline V lookup: CDR1 SEHNR, CDR2 FQNEAQ (reference sequence). J was trimmed by 0 bases and V by 11 bases; bases with no gene match: 4. The CDR3 runs 13 residues. This CDR3 is CAGERGSTDTQYF. The CDR3 DNA reads TGTGCCGGTGAGCGGGGGAGCACAGATACGCAGTATTTT.

The V and J genes are TRBV19 and TRBJ2-5; D possibly corresponds to TRBD1 (6 bases). V lost 6 bases and J 2 bases, leaving 10 bases between the germline ends. The CDR3 extends over 13 amino acids. Germline values: CDR1 LNHDA, CDR2 SQIVND (reference sequence). The CDR3 region is CASSITGQETQYF. DNA of the CDR3: TGTGCCAGTAGCATAACAGGGCAAGAGACCCAGTACTTC. The full variable domain, rest sourced from reference TRBV19 and TRBJ2-5, is DGGITQSPKYLFRKEGQNVTLSCEQNLNHDAMYWYRQDPGQGLRLIYYSQIVNDFQKGDIAEGYSVSREKKESFPLTVTSAQKNPTAFYLCASSITGQETQYFGPGTRLLVL.

The chain employs TRBV12-3 or TRBV12-4 and TRBJ2-1; TRBD1 might be the D (5 bases). Trimming took off 6 bases at V and 5 bases at J, with 11 bases between the two ends. The CDR3 covers 13 residues. This CDR3 is CASSPGQDNEQFF. Written as DNA, the CDR3 is TGTGCCAGCAGCCCAGGACAAGACAATGAGCAGTTCTTC.

V usage is TRBV6-5 and J usage is TRBJ1-2, with a tentative D call TRBD1 (6 bases). Germline-derived CDR1 and CDR2 are MNHEY and SVGAGI. The CDR3 runs to 14 residues. Trimming left V 2 bases short and J 3 bases short, with 10 bases between. The CDR3, as DNA: TGTGCCAGCAGTTACGGGGGGGCGGACTATGGCTACACCTTC. This encodes CASSYGGADYGYTF.

The rearrangement links TRBV6-1 to TRBJ1-5; 7 bases line up with TRBD1. The V and J ends lost 3 bases and 1 base, in that order; junction bases with no gene match: 9. This CDR3 has 17 amino acids. From germline, CDR1 is MNHNS and CDR2 SASEGT. This CDR3 reads CASSDPPRQGSNQPQHF. CDR3 bases: TGTGCCAGCAGTGACCCGCCCCGACAGGGCAGCAATCAGCCCCAGCATTTT.

In nucleotides, the CDR3 is TGTGCCAGCAGTGCGGGGGGGGGCAGCGCCACGGAGACCCAGTACTTC. Protein: CASSAGGGSATETQYF. The chain links TRBV25-1 to TRBJ2-5; 8 nucleotides agree with TRBD2. The CDR3 contains 16 residues. In germline, CDR1 is MGHDK, CDR2 SYGVNS. The V and J ends lost 4 bases and 5 bases, in that order; junction bases with no gene match: 12.

This chain's CDR3 is CASSLSRQGGYEQYF. Written as DNA, the CDR3 is TGTGCCAGCAGCCTCTCAAGACAGGGGGGTTACGAGCAGTACTTC. The rearrangement joins TRBV13 to TRBJ2-7; 9 bases fit TRBD1. There are 15 residues in the CDR3. Trimming removed 5 bases from V and 4 bases from J; junction bases left unmatched: 9. Germline lookup yields CDR1 PRHDT and CDR2 FYEKMQ (reference sequence).

The chain recombines TRBV19 with TRBJ1-5; D remains ambiguous. Germline CDR1 and CDR2: LNHDA and SQIVND (reference sequence). V lost 7 bases and J lost 0, with 16 bases in between. This CDR3 has 16 residues. DNA of the CDR3: TGTGCCAGTAACTCTCACCGGGATTTTAGCAATCAGCCCCAGCATTTT. Its protein is CASNSHRDFSNQPQHF.

The genes are TRBV5-1 and TRBJ1-1; D is unclear. Trimming removed 0 bases at V and 3 bases at J, with 9 bases between. This CDR3 is built from 14 residues. The germline gives CDR1 SGHRS, CDR2 YFSETQ. In DNA form, the CDR3 reads TGCGCCAGCAGCTTGGAGAGGTCCGACACTGAAGCTTTCTTT. It codes for CASSLERSDTEAFF.

The CDR3 region is CASNLAGTHNEQFF. CDR3 DNA sequence: TGTGCCAGCAACTTAGCGGGTACTCACAATGAGCAGTTCTTC. The V gene is TRBV28, the J gene TRBJ2-1; 7 bases agree with TRBD2. This CDR3 has 14 amino acids. The J segment lost 5 bases and the V segment lost 7 bases, leaving 8 bases of the junction unmatched. Germline CDR1 MDHEN, CDR2 SYDVKM.

The V call is TRBV6-1, the J call TRBJ2-7; D might be TRBD2 (5 bases). The CDR3 is 18 amino acids. The germline CDR1 and CDR2 sequences are MNHNS and SASEGT. The V and J ends lost 2 bases and 2 bases respectively, with 22 bases between them. CDR3: CASSEWTSFYGSTYEQYF. The DNA of the CDR3 is TGTGCCAGCAGTGAATGGACTTCGTTTTATGGATCTACCTACGAGCAGTACTTC.

This rearrangement joins TRBV6-5 to TRBJ2-7; TRBD2 agrees at 9 bases. The germline gives CDR1 MNHEY, CDR2 SVGAGI. Trimming cost V 2 bases and J 3 bases; bases outside gene matches: 2. CDR3 size: 14 residues. This CDR3 reads CASSYAGGFYEQYF. Here the CDR3 DNA reads TGTGCCAGCAGTTACGCGGGGGGGTTCTACGAGCAGTACTTC.

The chain couples TRBV7-9 to TRBJ1-3; no clear D. V dropped 11 bases and J dropped 4 bases, with 9 bases sitting between them. This CDR3 region has 11 residues. CDR1 is SEHNR, CDR2 FQNEAQ, per germline (reference sequence). The CDR3 sequence is CAYFGGNTIYF. As DNA, the CDR3 is TGTGCCTACTTCGGGGGAAACACCATATATTTT.

This clone was found once. The rearrangement links TRBV7-3 to TRBJ2-6, with D hard to call. The CDR3 is 14 residues long. V dropped 7 bases and J dropped 1 base, with 8 bases sitting between them. CDR1 is SGHTA and CDR2 is FQGTGA in the germline V gene. The CDR3 bases are TGTGCCAGCACACCCAGTTCTGGGGCCAACGTCCTGACTTTC. Translation: CASTPSSGANVLTF.

The chain has TRBV5-1 and TRBJ2-3, with TRBD2 identical over 11 bases. V dropped 0 bases and J dropped 3; count of bases not matched to a gene: 0. This CDR3 comprises 15 residues. The germline V gene encodes CDR1 SGHRS and CDR2 YFSETQ. CDR3 region: CASSLVAGGTDTQYF. As DNA, the CDR3 is TGCGCCAGCAGCTTGGTAGCGGGGGGGACAGATACGCAGTATTTT.

The CDR3 DNA follows: TGTGCCAGCAGCCATGGGGAGACACCCCTCCACTTT. This sequence encodes CASSHGETPLHF. The V gene is TRBV3-1 (or the pseudogene TRBV3-2), the J gene TRBJ1-6; D remains unclear. Trimming cost V 3 bases and J 11 bases, with 8 bases left between them. CDR1 and CDR2 (germline): LGHDT, YNNKEL (reference sequence). CDR3 length: 12 amino acids.

The chain links TRBV19 to TRBJ1-2; D unresolved. Germline assignment: CDR1 LNHDA and CDR2 SQIVND (reference sequence). This CDR3 region has 12 residues. V was shortened by 3 bases and J by 10 bases, with 12 bases between the two germline ends. The CDR3 is CASSMSGSHYTF. As DNA, the CDR3 is TGTGCCAGTAGTATGTCCGGGTCCCACTACACCTTC.

CDR3 DNA sequence: TGTGCCAGCAGCTTAGAGGGCACCCCCCAGCCCCAGCATTTT. It codes for CASSLEGTPQPQHF. The chain carries TRBV11-2 and TRBJ1-5; D gene unclear. Germline V gene sequence: CDR1 SGHAT, CDR2 FQNNGV. V lost 0 bases and J lost 7, with 10 bases in between. The CDR3 runs to 14 residues.

This rearrangement joins TRBV2 to TRBJ1-2; 11 bases are shared with TRBD1. V gave up 5 bases and J gave up 4 bases; unmatched junction bases: 6. The length of the CDR3 is 15 residues. The V gene's germline CDR1 is SNHLY and CDR2 FYNNEI. CDR3 sequence: CASSQGQGEPYGYTF. The CDR3 DNA follows: TGTGCCAGCAGTCAGGGACAGGGGGAACCCTATGGCTACACCTTC. Full variable domain (remainder filled in from reference TRBV2 and TRBJ1-2): EPEVTQTPSHQVTQMGQEVILRCVPISNHLYFYWYRQILGQKVEFLVSFYNNEISEKSEIFDDQFSVERPDGSNFTLKIRSTKLEDSAMYFCASSQGQGEPYGYTFGSGTRLTVV.

The chain uses TRBV6-5 and TRBJ1-6, with 7 bases aligning to TRBD1. With 7 bases clipped from V and 7 bases from J, the junction kept 7 bases outside the gene matches. This CDR3 comprises 14 residues. Looked up from germline, CDR1 is MNHEY and CDR2 is SVGAGI. DNA for the CDR3: TGTGCCAGCACTCGACAGGGTGAAAATTCACCCCTCCACTTT. This sequence encodes CASTRQGENSPLHF.

The gene calls are TRBV24-1 and TRBJ1-2; weak D call: TRBD1 (6 bases). The length of the CDR3 is 14 residues. Germline loops: CDR1 KGHDR, CDR2 SFDVKD. V was cut by 5 bases and J by 5 bases, with 14 bases left in between. The CDR3 is CATSGDDRIYGYTF. For the CDR3, the DNA is TGTGCCACCAGTGGCGATGACAGGATTTATGGCTACACCTTC.

The chain carries TRBV2 and TRBJ2-1; the match to TRBD1 covers 7 bases. This CDR3 spans 14 amino acids. The junction had 4 bases not matched to a gene; V was cut back by 6 bases and J by 2 bases. CDR1 and CDR2 from the germline V gene are SNHLY and FYNNEI. DNA of the CDR3: TGTGCCAGCAGCCAGACAGGGCCCTACAATGAGCAGTTCTTC. Amino acid sequence: CASSQTGPYNEQFF.

This chain uses TRBV25-1 with TRBJ2-1; 11 nucleotides agree with TRBD1. The CDR3 length is 16 residues. After removal of 7 bases from V and 6 bases from J, the junction contained 11 bases not matched to a gene. Germline CDR1 MGHDK, CDR2 SYGVNS. The CDR3 is CASILMGDRGINEQFF. CDR3 nucleotides: TGTGCCAGCATCCTGATGGGGGACAGGGGGATCAATGAGCAGTTCTTC.

The J gene is TRBJ2-3, the V gene TRBV24-1; 7 nucleotides align to TRBD2. The CDR3 consists of 16 residues. CDR1 and CDR2 from the germline V gene are KGHDR and SFDVKD. After removal of 4 bases from V and 0 bases from J, the junction contained 6 bases not matched to a gene. Here the CDR3 reads CATSEYEAGSTDTQYF. The CDR3 nucleotides read TGTGCCACCAGTGAGTACGAAGCGGGGAGCACAGATACGCAGTATTTT.

V usage is TRBV19 and J usage is TRBJ1-5, with 8 bases matching TRBD1. The CDR3 sequence is 13 residues long. Germline V gene data show CDR1 as LNHDA and CDR2 as SQIVND (reference sequence). After removal of 6 bases from V and 6 bases from J, the junction contained 4 bases not matched to a gene. The CDR3 region has the DNA TGTGCCAGTAGGAACAGGGGGAGTCAGCCCCAGCATTTT. The encoded protein is CASRNRGSQPQHF.

The chain recombines TRBV19 with TRBJ1-2; 8 bases map to TRBD1. The trim removed 7 bases at V and 2 bases at J, leaving 15 bases unmatched. This CDR3 is 17 amino acids long. The V gene's germline CDR1 is LNHDA and CDR2 SQIVND (reference sequence). CDR3: CASTAGGQGNTNYGYTF. The CDR3 DNA is TGTGCCAGTACGGCAGGAGGACAGGGTAATACGAACTATGGCTACACCTTC.